Presented here are 23 T cell receptor beta chains from one specimen sequenced in a study of T-cell reconstitution after alpha-beta-depleted transplantation in children. A library of TCRbeta sequences, prepared with unique molecular identifiers, was generated. TCRdb passed the PCR reads through MiXCR, listing each CDR3 protein once. In the table there are 60,000 to 80,000 distinct CDR3 sequences, roughly 6.6% of which are singletons. This sample comprised PBMCs from the stem cell graft donor, obtained from the stem cell graft. The receptors stem from a human donor who donated a stem cell graft to a child with acute lymphoblastic leukemia.

There are many counts of this clonotype. In nucleotides, the CDR3 is TGCGCCAGCAGCCTGGAGGGGACTAGCGGCTACAATGAGCAGTTCTTC. This translates into CASSLEGTSGYNEQFF. The gene calls are TRBV5-1 and TRBJ2-1, with 11 bases aligning to TRBD2. Trimming took 4 bases from V and 3 from J; bases not matched to a gene: 6. This CDR3 region has 16 residues. Germline CDR1 and CDR2: SGHRS and YFSETQ.

This clonotype has ten or more counts. The chain is built from TRBV20-1 and TRBJ2-1; 9 bases map to TRBD2. CDR3 size: 16 residues. Per germline, CDR1 DFQATT and CDR2 SNEGSKA (reference sequence). V trimming: 0 bases; J trimming: 7 bases; junction bases outside the gene matches: 10. CDR3 loop: CSARDMVGGRGNEQFF. For the CDR3, the DNA is TGCAGTGCTAGAGATATGGTGGGCGGGAGGGGGAATGAGCAGTTCTTC.

This clonotype was counted many times. The gene calls are TRBV6-5 and TRBJ1-5; D is ambiguous. V gave up 2 bases and J gave up 5 bases, with 7 bases separating them. CDR1 is MNHEY and CDR2 is SVGAGI in the germline V gene. The CDR3 has 13 residues. The CDR3 sequence is CASSYGSHQPQHF. In nucleotides, the CDR3 is TGTGCCAGCAGTTACGGCAGCCATCAGCCCCAGCATTTT.

The J gene is TRBJ2-7, the V gene TRBV13, with a possible D match to TRBD2 (6 bases). With 5 bases removed from V and 6 bases from J, the gap between germline ends came to 23 bases. Looked up from germline, CDR1 is PRHDT and CDR2 is FYEKMQ (reference sequence). CDR3 length: 16 amino acids. This CDR3 is CASSPRLAGSRIEQYF. The CDR3, as DNA: TGTGCCAGCAGCCCCCGACTGGCGGGATCTAGGATCGAGCAGTACTTC.

This clonotype was recorded many times. The chain combines TRBV5-1 with TRBJ2-7; 11 bases match TRBD2. The V and J ends lost 1 base and 0 bases, in that order; junction bases with no gene match: 0. The V gene's germline CDR1 is SGHRS and CDR2 YFSETQ. This CDR3 has 15 residues. This CDR3 reads CASSLLAGGSYEQYF. In DNA, the CDR3 is TGCGCCAGCAGCTTGCTAGCGGGGGGCTCCTACGAGCAGTACTTC. The whole variable domain, filled in from reference TRBV5-1 and TRBJ2-7, reads KAGVTQTPRYLIKTRGQQVTLSCSPISGHRSVSWYQQTPGQGLQFLFEYFSETQRNKGNFPGRFSGRQFSNSRSEMNVSTLELGDSALYLCASSLLAGGSYEQYFGPGTRLTVT.

V gene TRBV3-1 combines with J gene TRBJ1-1, with unresolved D. The CDR3 runs 16 residues. V was clipped by 4 bases and J by 2 bases, with 17 bases between them. Germline V lookup: CDR1 LGHDT, CDR2 YNNKEL (reference sequence). CDR3 in amino acids: CASSPDIRAANTEAFF. As DNA, the CDR3 is TGTGCCAGCAGCCCAGATATACGGGCAGCCAACACTGAAGCTTTCTTT.

At least ten counts were recorded for this clonotype. V usage is TRBV25-1 and J usage is TRBJ2-7; D uncertain. The V gene's germline CDR1 is MGHDK and CDR2 SYGVNS. Trimming took off 4 bases at V and 2 bases at J, with 15 bases between the two ends. The CDR3 is made up of 15 amino acids. The CDR3 nucleotides are TGTGCCAGCAGTGGCCGGACGGACCACCCCTACGAGCAGTACTTC. This gives the protein CASSGRTDHPYEQYF.

This clonotype was seen many times. This chain links TRBV4-1 with TRBJ2-3; a possible D gene is TRBD2 (5 bases). This CDR3 comprises 16 residues. The germline CDR1 and CDR2 sequences are MGHRA and YSYEKL. Trimming took off 3 bases at V and 3 bases at J, with 16 bases between the two ends. CDR3 DNA: TGCGCCAGCAGCCATGGGTATGGACTGCTTACAGATACGCAGTATTTT. This translates into CASSHGYGLLTDTQYF.

This clonotype was seen many times. The CDR3: CASSLEGAYPGTQYF. The CDR3 DNA follows: TGTGCCAGCAGCTTAGAGGGGGCCTACCCGGGGACCCAGTACTTC. The genes are TRBV11-2 and TRBJ2-5; a weak D match, TRBD1 (6 bases). Trimming removed 0 bases from V and 7 bases from J, with 15 bases in between. CDR3 size: 15 residues. From germline, CDR1 is SGHAT and CDR2 FQNNGV. Full variable domain (rest looked up from reference TRBV11-2 and TRBJ2-5): EAGVAQSPRYKIIEKRQSVAFWCNPISGHATLYWYQQILGQGPKLLIQFQNNGVVDDSQLPKDRFSAERLKGVDSTLKIQPAKLEDSAVYLCASSLEGAYPGTQYFGPGTRLLVL.

This clonotype was seen many times. The chain links TRBV28 to TRBJ2-1, with 7 positions matching TRBD2. The germline CDR1 and CDR2 sequences are MDHEN and SYDVKM. The CDR3 runs 14 residues. V lost 6 bases, J lost 6 bases, and 8 bases stayed unmatched. This CDR3 is CASRSGTVSNEQFF. The CDR3 DNA sequence: TGTGCCAGCAGAAGCGGGACCGTCTCCAATGAGCAGTTCTTC.

There are many counts of this clonotype. V gene TRBV9 combines with J gene TRBJ2-2; TRBD1 might be the D (5 bases). Germline V CDR1 and CDR2: SGDLS, YYNGEE. This CDR3 has 12 amino acids. The V end lost 6 bases, the J end lost 3 bases, and 6 bases lay between the germline ends. The CDR3 reads CASTRDTGELFF. CDR3 nucleotide sequence: TGTGCCAGCACCAGGGACACCGGGGAGCTGTTTTTT.

This clonotype was counted ten times or more. The chain joins TRBV6-1 to TRBJ2-2; 7 bases match TRBD1. The CDR3 covers 17 residues. V lost 6 bases and J lost 0; bases outside the gene matches: 10. CDR1 is MNHNS, CDR2 SASEGT, per germline. CDR3 in DNA: TGTGCCAGCAGCCCATGGAACAGGGGAGCGAACACCGGGGAGCTGTTTTTT. Translating it yields CASSPWNRGANTGELFF.

This clonotype was recorded many times. This chain connects TRBV12-3 or TRBV12-4 to TRBJ1-5; the match to TRBD1 covers 8 bases. The CDR3 runs 16 residues. After removal of 5 bases from V and 2 bases from J, the junction contained 8 bases not matched to a gene. The CDR3 loop reads CASSTTGGGGNQPQHF. CDR3 sequence (DNA): TGTGCCAGCAGTACAACAGGGGGGGGAGGCAATCAGCCCCAGCATTTT.

J is TRBJ1-1 and V is TRBV29-1, with D perhaps TRBD1 (6 bases). Germline CDR1 and CDR2: SQVTM and ANQGSEA. The CDR3 runs to 11 residues. The CDR3 coding sequence is TGCAGGGCGGGACAGAACACTGAAGCTTTCTTT. Its protein product is CRAGQNTEAFF.

V gene TRBV11-2 combines with J gene TRBJ2-7, with a weak D call TRBD2 (5 bases). CDR3 length: 17 amino acids. From germline, CDR1 is SGHAT and CDR2 FQNNGV. The V and J ends lost 0 bases and 0 bases respectively, with 15 bases between them. The CDR3 nucleotides are TGTGCCAGCAGCTTAGATCTGCGGACTCCGAGCTCCTACGAGCAGTACTTC. Protein sequence: CASSLDLRTPSSYEQYF. Together with reference TRBV11-2 and TRBJ2-7, the CDR3 gives the full variable domain: EAGVAQSPRYKIIEKRQSVAFWCNPISGHATLYWYQQILGQGPKLLIQFQNNGVVDDSQLPKDRFSAERLKGVDSTLKIQPAKLEDSAVYLCASSLDLRTPSSYEQYFGPGTRLTVT.

This clonotype showed up just a few times. This chain links TRBV20-1 with TRBJ2-7; a possible D gene is TRBD2 (6 bases). This CDR3 is built from 13 residues. Trimming shortened V by 2 bases and J by 2 bases, and 10 bases separated the two germline ends. Germline CDR1 reads DFQATT; CDR2 reads SNEGSKA (reference sequence). The chain's CDR3 is CSARLRGTYEQYF. CDR3 coding DNA: TGCAGTGCTAGATTGCGGGGAACCTACGAGCAGTACTTC.

V usage is TRBV5-1 and J usage is TRBJ1-1; D is uncertain. The V end lost 9 bases, the J end lost 2 bases, and 14 bases lay between the germline ends. CDR3 size: 13 residues. Germline values: CDR1 SGHRS, CDR2 YFSETQ. CDR3 protein: CATLPGINTEAFF. In DNA, the CDR3 is TGCGCCACCCTTCCGGGGATAAACACTGAAGCTTTCTTT. Full variable domain (outside the CDR3, taken from reference TRBV5-1 and TRBJ1-1): KAGVTQTPRYLIKTRGQQVTLSCSPISGHRSVSWYQQTPGQGLQFLFEYFSETQRNKGNFPGRFSGRQFSNSRSEMNVSTLELGDSALYLCATLPGINTEAFFGQGTRLTVV.

This clonotype turned up a few times. V and J are TRBV2 and TRBJ2-7; tentative D call: TRBD1 (5 bases). This CDR3 has 14 residues. Trimming took 3 bases from V and 1 from J, leaving 10 bases between them. Looked up from germline, CDR1 is SNHLY and CDR2 is FYNNEI. CDR3: CASSDVGLSYEQYF. The CDR3 DNA follows: TGTGCCAGCAGTGATGTGGGGCTATCCTACGAGCAGTACTTC.

The chain is built from TRBV5-7 and TRBJ1-5, with D perhaps matching TRBD1 (5 bases). TRBV5-7 is given ORF status, its function remaining uncertain. Trimming pared 3 bases from V and 5 bases from J, leaving 21 bases between. This CDR3 region has 17 residues. The DNA for the CDR3 is TGTGCCAGCAGCTGCATTCGGGACTTAACCTTTGATCAGCCCCAGCATTTT. Encoded protein: CASSCIRDLTFDQPQHF.

This clonotype has just a few counts. V usage is TRBV20-1 and J usage is TRBJ2-1; TRBD2 matches at 8 bases. Trimming cost V 4 bases and J 7 bases; bases outside gene matches: 12. This CDR3 is built from 15 residues. The germline CDR1 and CDR2 sequences are DFQATT and SNEGSKA (reference sequence). CDR3 protein: CSATPSGSFDNEQFF. The CDR3 DNA is TGCAGTGCTACCCCCAGCGGGAGTTTCGATAATGAGCAGTTCTTC.

This clonotype was observed at least ten times. This rearrangement joins TRBV2 to TRBJ1-4; D remains ambiguous. The CDR3 consists of 15 residues. V was clipped by 2 bases and J by 4 bases, with 11 bases between them. Germline assignment: CDR1 SNHLY and CDR2 FYNNEI. CDR3: CASSEWETGNEKLFF. Written as DNA, the CDR3 is TGTGCCAGCAGTGAATGGGAGACGGGTAATGAAAAACTGTTTTTT.

This clonotype has a count of ten or more. The chain uses TRBV7-2 and TRBJ2-3; D is uncertain. The germline V and J ends were trimmed by 1 base and 3 bases, with 8 bases remaining between them. The CDR3 is 14 residues long. The germline V gene encodes CDR1 SGHTA and CDR2 FQGNSA. CDR3 residues: CASSLGVGTDTQYF. The CDR3 coding sequence is TGTGCCAGCAGCTTAGGGGTCGGGACAGATACGCAGTATTTT. The full variable domain, its missing parts supplied by reference TRBV7-2 and TRBJ2-3, is GAGVSQSPSNKVTEKGKDVELRCDPISGHTALYWYRQSLGQGLEFLIYFQGNSAPDKSGLPSDRFSAERTGGSVSTLTIQRTQQEDSAVYLCASSLGVGTDTQYFGPGTRLTVL.

This clonotype was found many times. J is TRBJ2-3 and V is TRBV4-3, with D maybe TRBD2 (5 bases). CDR3 size: 15 residues. In germline, CDR1 is LGHNA, CDR2 YSLEER. V gave up 1 base and J gave up 6 bases, with 14 bases separating them. The CDR3 here is CASSQGTGRTDTQYF. CDR3 sequence (DNA): TGCGCCAGCAGCCAAGGGACGGGGAGAACGGATACGCAGTATTTT.